This entry is about one T cell receptor beta chain. Its antigen remains unidentified. The data were obtained in a study of T cells in localized non-small cell lung cancer. Two independent pathologists confirmed no atypia in lung taken at least 2 cm from tumor. Study findings and constraints: The highest T cell clonality was in uninvolved adjacent lung, above tumor. With higher T cell density in blood came longer overall survival. Appearances in adjacent lung were noted for a median 57 of the top 100 tumor clones.

Data came from immunoSEQ multiplex PCR; TCRdb stores just in-frame clones and leaves some out. The sample comprises about 2,800 clones, around 25% of which are singletons, and 11% rests with the top ten. CDR1 MRHNA and CDR2 SNTAGT come from the germline V gene. The CDR3 sequence is 11 residues long. V was clipped by 6 bases and J by 11 bases; unmatched bases: 6. This material consisted of normal lung tissue next to the tumor, taken before any cancer treatment. This clonotype was obtained from a woman between 35 and 70 years old with stage I lung adenocarcinoma. This chain connects TRBV6-4 to TRBJ1-1; 7 positions agree with TRBD1. CDR3 DNA: TGTGCCAGCAGACAGGGGCAGAGTGCTTTCTTT. Its protein is CASRQGQSAFF.